This T cell receptor beta chain was found in a study of cytomegalovirus exposure and HLA in healthy donors. Whole-study findings and limits: According to reports, the classifier identified cytomegalovirus status with high specificity and sensitivity.

Turning to this clone: What it binds is unknown.

Data came from immunoSEQ multiplex PCR; TCRdb stores just in-frame clones and leaves some out. The sample records around 300,000 clones, 88% being singletons. This CDR3 has 15 amino acids. Unmatched junction bases numbered 5, after V lost 0 bases and J lost 5 bases. CDR1 KGHSH and CDR2 LQKENI come from the germline V gene. The donors were members of the validation cohort comprising over 90 subjects, separate from the roughly 690-subject first cohort. The TCR comes from a man younger than 45 in good health and CMV-seronegative. Source material: PBMCs. The chain recombines TRBV18 with TRBJ2-5; TRBD1 agrees at 8 bases. DNA for the CDR3: TGTGCCAGCTCACCACCGCAGACAGGGGAGGAGACCCAGTACTTC. The encoded protein is CASSPPQTGEETQYF.